The clone carrying this T cell receptor (beta chain) was seen many times. Additional DNA sequences in this sample encode the identical CDR3. The data were obtained in a study of metastatic and nonmetastatic thyroid tumors. Thyroid surgery had not been preceded by any treatment in any patient. The authors' processing: A distant-metastasis classifier for papillary thyroid cancer was built using CDR3 differences across clinicopathological groups. TCRdb re-called the PCR reads with MiXCR. These V and J calls originate from TCRdb's pipeline instead of the authors' own analysis. The data hold roughly 75,000 clones, with around 12% observed a single time. The TCR was taken from a female donor with papillary thyroid cancer or a benign thyroid nodule (not recorded which). Some clones in this sample may be carry-over from other donors' samples. Sequenced material: tumor tissue.

The CDR3: CASSGQGETQYF. CDR3 coding DNA: TGCGCCAGCAGTGGGCAGGGGGAGACCCAGTACTTC. V gene TRBV10-1 combines with J gene TRBJ2-5; D possibly corresponds to TRBD1 (6 bases). The CDR3 has 12 residues. The germline gives CDR1 WNHNN, CDR2 SYGVQD (reference sequence). V was cut by 4 bases and J by 5 bases, with 8 bases left in between.